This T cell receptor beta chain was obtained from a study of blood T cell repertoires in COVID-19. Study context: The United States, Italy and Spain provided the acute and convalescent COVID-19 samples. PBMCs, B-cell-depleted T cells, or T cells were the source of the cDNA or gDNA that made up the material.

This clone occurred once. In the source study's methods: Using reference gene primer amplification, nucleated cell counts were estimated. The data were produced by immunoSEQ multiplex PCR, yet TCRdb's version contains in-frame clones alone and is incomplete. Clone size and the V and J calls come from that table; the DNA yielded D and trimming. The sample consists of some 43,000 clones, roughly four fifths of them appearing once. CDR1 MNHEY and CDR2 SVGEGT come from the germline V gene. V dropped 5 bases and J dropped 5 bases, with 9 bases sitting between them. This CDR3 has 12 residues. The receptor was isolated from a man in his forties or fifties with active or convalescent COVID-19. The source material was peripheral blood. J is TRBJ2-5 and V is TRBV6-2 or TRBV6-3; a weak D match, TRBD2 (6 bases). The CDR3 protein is CASSPRGETQYF. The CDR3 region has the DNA TGTGCCAGCAGTCCACGGGGGGAGACCCAGTACTTC.